This T cell receptor (beta chain) was captured by sequencing in a study of blood T cell repertoires in COVID-19 (dated by TCRdb to the early 2020s). As for the study more broadly: Collaborator samples came from the United States, Italy and Spain and covered acute and convalescent phases of COVID-19. Samples were obtained from the ongoing ImmuneRACE study (first 160 participants) and from some 1,200 subjects provided by 6 global collaborators. The prospective study material was composed of cDNA or gDNA derived from T cells, B-cell-depleted T cells, or PBMCs. Deeply sampled blood TCRbeta repertoires from subjects exposed to, actively infected with, or recovered from COVID-19 were included in the dataset. Nearly every sample came with metadata listing a de-identified subject ID, COVID-19 status, age in years and sex. HLA class I and class II types, where available, came from metadata supplied by the sample provider rather than from assay-based typing. The repertoires were made available in a free public database intended to serve as a resource for research on the immune response to SARS-CoV-2. Overall study results and their limits: The quantity of clinical and demographic metadata differed by source and by participant and was supplied without curation.

Of note for this clone: The antigen this receptor binds is unknown. No qualities accompany the bases; no much larger clone lies one base away.

V drops 2 bases and J drops 4 bases, leaving 11 bases in between. Including cysteine and phenylalanine, the CDR3 has 15 amino acids. CDR3 DNA is the only sequence kept; it has 45 bases, read in frame from the first base. The germline V gene (reference sequence) sets CDR1 to LGHDT and CDR2 to YNNKEL. TCRbeta CDR3 regions were amplified from genomic DNA by means of the immunoSEQ Assay, a bias-controlled multiplex PCR. As for the original processing: The number of nucleated cells in each sample was estimated from the amplification of reference gene primers within the assay. To quantify the absolute abundance of each unique TCRbeta CDR3 rearrangement, sequence reads were collapsed and filtered. For each sample, productive Simpson clonality was calculated as the square root of Simpson's diversity index over productive rearrangements. TCRdb provides this immuneACCESS table in a form limited to in-frame rearrangements. Some clones are lacking; in checked studies, under half of them reflect an unresolved V gene, and why the rest are absent is not known. The V and J calls and the clone size are those of that table, but D and trimming were determined from the DNA. For this sample the table gives about 440,000 clones, of which about nine tenths were detected only once. The ten largest clones take up 0.55% to 0.75% of the sample.

Participants in the prospective study were enrolled through a virtual design, were aged about 18 to 100 years, and lived in fewer than 30 United States geographic areas. In the prospective study, cohorts were assigned on the basis of participant-reported clinical history obtained from a screening survey and a study questionnaire. Recovered participants in ImmuneRACE Cohort 3 were defined as having two consecutive negative NP/OP PCR tests, clearance from a healthcare professional, or resolution of symptoms. In the prospective study, mobile phlebotomists collected whole blood, serum and a nasopharyngeal or oropharyngeal swab from each participant. Over a 2-month period, participants in the prospective study had the option of providing additional blood draws and questionnaires. Prospective study blood samples were shipped either frozen or at room temperature before DNA extraction.

This receptor was obtained from a man between 18 and 29 years old who had recovered from COVID-19. In this chain, TRBV3-1 (or the pseudogene TRBV3-2) is recombined with TRBJ1-4, with no reliable assignment of the D segment. Sequenced sample: PBMCs or T cells enriched from blood (not recorded which). CDR3 reads: CASSQPQRDNEKLFF. Read as DNA, the sequence is TGTGCCAGCAGCCAACCACAGAGAGATAATGAAAAACTGTTTTTT.